A selection of T cell receptor beta chains follows, all from one sample in a study of a mutant IDH1 vaccine in newly diagnosed glioma. Sequenced by immunoSEQ multiplex PCR; TCRdb stores in-frame clones only, minus some. Altogether about 130,000 clones are present, 80% being singletons, with the ten largest covering 5.5%. These receptors' targets are unknown. The sample here was PBMCs, taken from a glioma patient whose treatment included an IDH1 peptide vaccine. All receptors derive from a middle-aged man with glioma. The CDR3 runs from the conserved cysteine through the conserved F or W. D genes are given only for firm matches. Clone size is stated in some rows and not others, as once, few, many or a class when expanded.

j_call | v_call | d_call | clone_size | cdr3_nt | cdr3_aa
TRBJ2-7 | TRBV10-3 | TRBD1 | - | TGTGCCATCAGTGAGGGGGGACAGGGGGCCTACGAGCAGTACTTC | CAISEGGQGAYEQYF
TRBJ2-5 | TRBV5-4 | TRBD1 | - | TGTGCCAGCAGCCGCGACAGGGGGGAGGAGACCCAGTACTTC | CASSRDRGEETQYF
TRBJ2-6 | TRBV19 | - | - | TGTGCCAGTACCCAATATTTCAGCTCTGGGGCCAACGTCCTGACTTTC | CASTQYFSSGANVLTF
TRBJ1-5 | TRBV7-2 | - | - | TGTGCCAGCAGCCTCAGGTTCGATCAGCCCCAGCATTTT | CASSLRFDQPQHF
TRBJ2-1 | TRBV29-1 | TRBD2 | - | TGCAGCGTTATAGCGGGAGGGCCCAATGAGCAGTTCTTC | CSVIAGGPNEQFF
TRBJ1-5 | TRBV6-4 | - | - | TGTGCCAGCAGTGAACAGGGCAATCAGCCCCAGCATTTT | CASSEQGNQPQHF
TRBJ1-2 | TRBV4-1 | - | - | TGCGCCAGCAGCCAAGATCGAGGGTATCAAGGCTACACCTTC | CASSQDRGYQGYTF
TRBJ2-2 | TRBV7-3 | - | - | TGTGCCAGCAGCCCGACAGGGAACACCGGGGAGCTGTTTTTT | CASSPTGNTGELFF
TRBJ1-4 | TRBV5-5 | - | - | TGTGCCAGCAGCCAACAGGGTCTTGAAAAACTGTTTTTT | CASSQQGLEKLFF
TRBJ1-6 | TRBV6-6 | - | - | TGTGCCAGCAGTTACTCTACGGATTATAATTCACCCCTCCACTTT | CASSYSTDYNSPLHF
TRBJ2-1 | TRBV5-8 | TRBD2 | - | TGTGCCAGCAGCTTGCCTTGGGGACTAGCGGTTGAGTACAATGAGCAGTTCTTC | CASSLPWGLAVEYNEQFF
TRBJ2-7 | TRBV29-1 | - | - | TGCAGCGTTGAGATTAGAAGAGGGGGCTACGAGCAGTACTTC | CSVEIRRGGYEQYF
TRBJ2-6 | TRBV18 | - | once | TGTGCCAGCTCTCAGTCTGTCGGGGCCAACGTCCTGACTTTC | CASSQSVGANVLTF
TRBJ2-7 | TRBV7-8 | - | - | TGTGCCAGCATCCCCGGACAGAGCCAATACGAGCAGTACTTC | CASIPGQSQYEQYF
TRBJ1-5 | TRBV2 | - | few | TGTGCCAGCAGGTTCCGGGACAATCAGCCCCAGCATTTT | CASRFRDNQPQHF
TRBJ2-5 | TRBV7-9 | TRBD1 | - | TGTGCCAGCAGCCTAGGACAGGGGGTTGAGACCCAGTACTTC | CASSLGQGVETQYF
TRBJ1-2 | TRBV6-5 | - | - | TGTGCCAGCAGTTATAGACAGGAGATCTCCTATGGCTACACCTTC | CASSYRQEISYGYTF